This T cell receptor beta chain is drawn from a study of T cell repertoires in cytomegalovirus infection. Turning to this clonotype: No antigen is known for it.

Study-level findings and limits: CMV carriers with the relevant HLA were identified by cumulative public TCR beta family frequency.

Per the germline V gene, CDR1 is SGHTA and CDR2 is FQGTGA. The CDR3 has 16 amino acids. V was clipped by 5 bases and J by 5 bases; unmatched bases: 12. TCRdb analysed the reads with MiXCR anew, one entry per CDR3 protein. The sample shows approximately 1,000,000 distinct CDR3 sequences, 31% of them seen only once. The clonotype was recovered from a human donor in good health (CMV status not recorded). Some clones in this sample may be carry-over from other donors' samples. The source was cultured CD8+ T cells from PBMCs, collected from culture after CMV antigen stimulation. The chain carries TRBV7-3 and TRBJ2-5; 9 bases map to TRBD2. CDR3 DNA sequence: TGTGCCAGCAGCCTCCTCGGCGGGGGGGCCGTGGAGACCCAGTACTTC. This translates into CASSLLGGGAVETQYF.